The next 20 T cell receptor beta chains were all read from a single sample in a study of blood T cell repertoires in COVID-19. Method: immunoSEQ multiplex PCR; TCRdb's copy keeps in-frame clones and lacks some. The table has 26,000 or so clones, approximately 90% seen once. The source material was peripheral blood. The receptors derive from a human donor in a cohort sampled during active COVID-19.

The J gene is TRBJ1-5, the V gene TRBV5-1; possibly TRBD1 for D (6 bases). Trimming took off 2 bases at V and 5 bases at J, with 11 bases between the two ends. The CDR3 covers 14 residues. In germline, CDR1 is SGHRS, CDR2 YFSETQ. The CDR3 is CASSLQGPHQPQHF. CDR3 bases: TGCGCCAGCAGCTTACAGGGACCGCATCAGCCCCAGCATTTT.

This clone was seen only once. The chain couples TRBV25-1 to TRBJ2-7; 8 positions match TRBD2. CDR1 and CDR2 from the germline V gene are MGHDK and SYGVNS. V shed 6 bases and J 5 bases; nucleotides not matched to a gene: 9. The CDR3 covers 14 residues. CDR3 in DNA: TGTGCCAGCAGGAAGATCGGGAGGGGGAACGAGCAGTACTTC. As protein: CASRKIGRGNEQYF.

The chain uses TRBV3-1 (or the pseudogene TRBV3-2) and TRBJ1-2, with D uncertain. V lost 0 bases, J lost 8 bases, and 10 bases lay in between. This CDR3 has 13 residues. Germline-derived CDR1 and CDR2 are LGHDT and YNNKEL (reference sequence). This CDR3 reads CASSQESGGGYTF. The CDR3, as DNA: TGTGCCAGCAGCCAAGAGTCAGGCGGGGGCTACACCTTC.

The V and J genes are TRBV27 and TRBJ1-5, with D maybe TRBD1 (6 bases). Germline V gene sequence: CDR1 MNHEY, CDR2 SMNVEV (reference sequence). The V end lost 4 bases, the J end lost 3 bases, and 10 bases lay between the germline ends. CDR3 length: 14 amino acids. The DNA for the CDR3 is TGTGCCAGCAGTTCCGGACAGCTCAATCAGCCCCAGCATTTT. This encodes CASSSGQLNQPQHF.

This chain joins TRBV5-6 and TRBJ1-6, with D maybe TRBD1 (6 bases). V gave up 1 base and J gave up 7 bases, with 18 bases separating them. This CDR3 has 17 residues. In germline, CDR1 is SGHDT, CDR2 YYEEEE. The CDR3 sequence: CASSLLKTGQLNSPLHF. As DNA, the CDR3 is TGTGCCAGCAGCTTGCTCAAGACGGGACAACTAAATTCACCCCTCCACTTT.

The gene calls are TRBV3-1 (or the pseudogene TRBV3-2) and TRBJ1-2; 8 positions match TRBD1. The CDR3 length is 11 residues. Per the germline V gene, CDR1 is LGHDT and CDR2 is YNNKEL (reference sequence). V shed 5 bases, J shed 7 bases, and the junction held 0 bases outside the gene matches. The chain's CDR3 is CASSGQGGYTF. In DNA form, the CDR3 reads TGTGCCAGCAGCGGACAGGGTGGCTACACCTTC.

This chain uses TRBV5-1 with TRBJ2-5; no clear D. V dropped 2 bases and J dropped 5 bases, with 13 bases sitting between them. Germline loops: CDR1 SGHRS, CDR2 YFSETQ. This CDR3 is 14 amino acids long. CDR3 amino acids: CASSFRAVMETQYF. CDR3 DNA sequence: TGCGCCAGCAGCTTCCGCGCTGTAATGGAGACCCAGTACTTC. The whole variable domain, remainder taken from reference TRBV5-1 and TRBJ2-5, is KAGVTQTPRYLIKTRGQQVTLSCSPISGHRSVSWYQQTPGQGLQFLFEYFSETQRNKGNFPGRFSGRQFSNSRSEMNVSTLELGDSALYLCASSFRAVMETQYFGPGTRLLVL.

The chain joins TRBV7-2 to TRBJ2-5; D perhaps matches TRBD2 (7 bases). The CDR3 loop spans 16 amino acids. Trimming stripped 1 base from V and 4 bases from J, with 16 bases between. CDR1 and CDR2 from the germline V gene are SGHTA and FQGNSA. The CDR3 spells CASSLGGRGPGETQYF. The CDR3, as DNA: TGTGCCAGCAGCTTAGGGGGGCGGGGGCCCGGAGAGACCCAGTACTTC.

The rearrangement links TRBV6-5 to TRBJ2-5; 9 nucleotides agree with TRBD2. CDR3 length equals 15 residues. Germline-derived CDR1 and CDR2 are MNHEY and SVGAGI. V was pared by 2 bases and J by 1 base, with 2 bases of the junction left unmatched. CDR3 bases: TGTGCCAGCAGTTACGGGACTAGCCGCCAAGAGACCCAGTACTTC. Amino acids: CASSYGTSRQETQYF.

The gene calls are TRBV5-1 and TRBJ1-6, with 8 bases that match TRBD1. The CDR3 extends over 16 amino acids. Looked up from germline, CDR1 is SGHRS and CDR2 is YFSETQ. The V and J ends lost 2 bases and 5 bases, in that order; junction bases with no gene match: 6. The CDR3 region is CASSLQGGGDNSPLHF. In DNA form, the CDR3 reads TGCGCCAGCAGCTTACAGGGGGGCGGGGATAATTCACCCCTCCACTTT. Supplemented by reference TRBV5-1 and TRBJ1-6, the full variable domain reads KAGVTQTPRYLIKTRGQQVTLSCSPISGHRSVSWYQQTPGQGLQFLFEYFSETQRNKGNFPGRFSGRQFSNSRSEMNVSTLELGDSALYLCASSLQGGGDNSPLHFGNGTRLTVT.

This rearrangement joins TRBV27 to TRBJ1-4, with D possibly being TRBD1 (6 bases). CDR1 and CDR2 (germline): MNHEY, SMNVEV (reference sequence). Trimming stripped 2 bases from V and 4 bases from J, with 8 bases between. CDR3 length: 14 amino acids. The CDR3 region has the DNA TGTGCCAGCAGTTTAGGACAGCTTAATGAAAAACTGTTTTTT. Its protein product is CASSLGQLNEKLFF.

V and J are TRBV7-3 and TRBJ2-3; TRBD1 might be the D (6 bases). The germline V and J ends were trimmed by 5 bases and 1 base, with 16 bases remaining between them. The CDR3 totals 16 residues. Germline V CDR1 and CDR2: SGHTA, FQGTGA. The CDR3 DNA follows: TGTGCCAGCAGCCCGGTGGTGGGGGCCCGCACAGATACGCAGTATTTT. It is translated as CASSPVVGARTDTQYF. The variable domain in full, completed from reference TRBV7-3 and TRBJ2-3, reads GAGVSQTPSNKVTEKGKYVELRCDPISGHTALYWYRQSLGQGPEFLIYFQGTGAADDSGLPNDRFFAVRPEGSVSTLKIQRTERGDSAVYLCASSPVVGARTDTQYFGPGTRLTVL.

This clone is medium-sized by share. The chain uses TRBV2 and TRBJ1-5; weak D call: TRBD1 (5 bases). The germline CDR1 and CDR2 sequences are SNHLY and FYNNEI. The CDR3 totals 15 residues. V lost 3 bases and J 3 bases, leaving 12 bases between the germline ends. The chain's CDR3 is CASSERQIFNQPQHF. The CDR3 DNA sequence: TGTGCCAGCAGTGAGAGACAGATTTTCAATCAGCCCCAGCATTTT.

Here the CDR3 reads CASRPGTRDTGELFF. DNA of the CDR3: TGTGCCAGCAGGCCCGGGACTAGGGACACCGGGGAGCTGTTTTTT. The V gene is TRBV2, the J gene TRBJ2-2, with 8 bases fitting TRBD2. The J segment lost 3 bases and the V segment lost 6 bases, leaving 6 bases of the junction unmatched. Germline V gene lookup returns CDR1 SNHLY and CDR2 FYNNEI. The CDR3 length is 15 residues.

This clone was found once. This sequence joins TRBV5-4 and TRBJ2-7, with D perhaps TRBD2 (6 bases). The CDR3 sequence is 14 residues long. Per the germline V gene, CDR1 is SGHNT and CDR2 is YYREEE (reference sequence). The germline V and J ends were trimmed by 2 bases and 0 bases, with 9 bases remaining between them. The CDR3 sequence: CASSFGGISYEQYF. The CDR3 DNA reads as TGTGCCAGCAGCTTTGGGGGGATCTCCTACGAGCAGTACTTC. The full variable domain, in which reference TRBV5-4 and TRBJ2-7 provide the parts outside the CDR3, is ETGVTQSPTHLIKTRGQQVTLRCSSQSGHNTVSWYQQALGQGPQFIFQYYREEENGRGNFPPRFSGLQFPNYSSELNVNALELDDSALYLCASSFGGISYEQYFGPGTRLTVT.

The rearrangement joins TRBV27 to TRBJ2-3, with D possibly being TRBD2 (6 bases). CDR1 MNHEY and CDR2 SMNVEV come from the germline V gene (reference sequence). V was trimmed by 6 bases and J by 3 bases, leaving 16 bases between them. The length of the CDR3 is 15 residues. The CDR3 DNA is TGTGCCAGCAGCCCCTTGTGGGGGGTAACAGATACGCAGTATTTT. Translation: CASSPLWGVTDTQYF.

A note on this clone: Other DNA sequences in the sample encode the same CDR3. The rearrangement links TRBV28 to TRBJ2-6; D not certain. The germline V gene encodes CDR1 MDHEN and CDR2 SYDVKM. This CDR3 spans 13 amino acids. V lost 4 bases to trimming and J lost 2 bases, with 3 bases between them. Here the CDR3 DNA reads TGTGCCAGCAGTTCCGCTGGGGCCAACGTCCTGACTTTC. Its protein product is CASSSAGANVLTF.

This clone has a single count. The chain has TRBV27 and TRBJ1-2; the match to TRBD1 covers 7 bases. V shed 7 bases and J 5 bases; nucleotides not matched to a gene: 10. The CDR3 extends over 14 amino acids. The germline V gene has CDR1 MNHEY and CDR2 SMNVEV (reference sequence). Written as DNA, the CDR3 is TGTGCCAGCAAAGGACCGGGACAGCAGTATGGCTACACCTTC. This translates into CASKGPGQQYGYTF.

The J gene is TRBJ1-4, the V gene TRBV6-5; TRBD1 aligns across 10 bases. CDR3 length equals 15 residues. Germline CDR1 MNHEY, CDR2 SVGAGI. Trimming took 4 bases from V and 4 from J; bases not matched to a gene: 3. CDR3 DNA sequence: TGTGCCAGCAGTTCGCGGACAGGGGGTAATGAAAAACTGTTTTTT. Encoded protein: CASSSRTGGNEKLFF.

The CDR3 loop is CASSPGTGGYNEQFF. The CDR3 DNA follows: TGTGCCAGCAGCCCCGGGACAGGGGGATACAATGAGCAGTTCTTC. This sequence joins TRBV4-2 and TRBJ2-1, with 11 bases lining up with TRBD1. V was clipped by 4 bases and J by 4 bases; unmatched bases: 3. The CDR3 totals 15 residues. Looked up from germline, CDR1 is LGHNA and CDR2 is YNFKEQ.